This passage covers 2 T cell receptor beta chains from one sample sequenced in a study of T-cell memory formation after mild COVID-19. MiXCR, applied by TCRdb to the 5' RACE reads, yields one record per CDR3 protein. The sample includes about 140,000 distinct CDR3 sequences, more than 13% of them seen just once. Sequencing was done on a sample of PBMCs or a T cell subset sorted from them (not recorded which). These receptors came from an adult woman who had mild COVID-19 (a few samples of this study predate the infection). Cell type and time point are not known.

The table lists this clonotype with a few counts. CDR3 sequence: CASSSSHRTYEQYF. CDR3 nucleotide sequence: TGTGCCAGTAGTTCGTCACACAGGACCTACGAGCAGTACTTC. The chain has TRBV19 and TRBJ2-7; D may be TRBD1 (5 bases). CDR3 length: 14 residues. Trimming left V 5 bases short and J 2 bases short, with 13 bases between. The germline V gene encodes CDR1 LNHDA and CDR2 SQIVND (reference sequence).

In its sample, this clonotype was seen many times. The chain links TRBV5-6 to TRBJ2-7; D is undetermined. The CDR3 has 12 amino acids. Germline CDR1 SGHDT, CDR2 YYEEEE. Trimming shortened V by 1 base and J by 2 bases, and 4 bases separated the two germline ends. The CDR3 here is CASSLFAYEQYF. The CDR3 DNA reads TGTGCCAGCAGCTTGTTTGCCTACGAGCAGTACTTC.